This T cell receptor (beta chain) was captured by sequencing in a study of T cells expressing NK-cell markers. Reprocessing the 5' RACE reads, TCRdb reports a single entry for every CDR3 protein and omits DNA. Recorded here are roughly 390,000 distinct CDR3 sequences; the top ten clones represent 4% to 6.5%. The CDR3 totals 19 residues. Germline CDR1 reads MNHEY; CDR2 reads SVGAGI. Sequenced sample: blood T cells: a sorted CD56 or NKG2C T cell subset, CD4+ or CD8+ T cells, or bulk PBMC T cells (not recorded which). This chain uses TRBV6-5 with TRBJ1-6; the D call from TCRdb, TRBD1, cannot be confirmed without DNA. This clonotype was obtained from a man aged 18-75 years in good health. CDR3 in amino acids: CASSYGGGNGYSYNSPLHF.